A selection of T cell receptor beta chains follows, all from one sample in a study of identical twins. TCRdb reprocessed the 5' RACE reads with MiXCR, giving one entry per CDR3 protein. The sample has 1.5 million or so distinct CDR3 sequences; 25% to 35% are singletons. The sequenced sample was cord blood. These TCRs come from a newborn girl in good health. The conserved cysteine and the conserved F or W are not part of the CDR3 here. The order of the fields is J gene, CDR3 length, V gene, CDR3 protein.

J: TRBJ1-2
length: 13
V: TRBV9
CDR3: ASSVVGLAFNGYT

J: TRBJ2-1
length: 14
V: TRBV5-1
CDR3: ASSAGGLAPYNEQF

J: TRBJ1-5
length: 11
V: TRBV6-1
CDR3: ASSGTGKQPQH

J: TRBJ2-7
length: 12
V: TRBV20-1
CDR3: SAVPGQGAHEQY

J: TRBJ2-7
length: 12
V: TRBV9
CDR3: ASSVGTSGYEQY

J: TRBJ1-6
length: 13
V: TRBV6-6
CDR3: ATRGGAPRHSPLH

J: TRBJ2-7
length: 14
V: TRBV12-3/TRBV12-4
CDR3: ASSFRPVAGGNEQY

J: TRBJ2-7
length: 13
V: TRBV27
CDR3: ASSLSEVSRETRY

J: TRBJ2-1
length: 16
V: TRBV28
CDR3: ASSLLLGSGTSYNEQF

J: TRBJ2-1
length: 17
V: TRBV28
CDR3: ASSFHTGGESGSYNEQF

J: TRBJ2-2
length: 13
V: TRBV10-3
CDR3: AISPGQGNTGELF

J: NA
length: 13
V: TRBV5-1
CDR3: ASSLEGTSIYEQY

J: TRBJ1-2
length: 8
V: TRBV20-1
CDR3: SARDRPYT

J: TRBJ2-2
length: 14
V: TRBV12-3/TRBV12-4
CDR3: ASSPGLAGITGELF

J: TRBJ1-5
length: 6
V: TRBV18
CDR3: DPWPQH

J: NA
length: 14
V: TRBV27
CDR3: ASSPPGGLAGYEQY

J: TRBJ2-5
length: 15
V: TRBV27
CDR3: ASSFAHSSGRQETQY

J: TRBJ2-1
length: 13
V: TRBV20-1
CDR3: SARLLAGVNNEQF

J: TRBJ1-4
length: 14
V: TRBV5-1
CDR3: ASSLPTGATNEKLF

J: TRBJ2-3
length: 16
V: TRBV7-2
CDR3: ASSLYRRLAGRTDTQS

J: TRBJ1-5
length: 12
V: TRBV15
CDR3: ATSTPHSNQPQH

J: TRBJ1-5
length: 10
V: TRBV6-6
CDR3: ASSQRDQPQH

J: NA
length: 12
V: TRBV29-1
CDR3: SVEVVAGRGIQY

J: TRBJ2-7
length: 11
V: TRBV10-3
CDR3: AISPGHPYEQY

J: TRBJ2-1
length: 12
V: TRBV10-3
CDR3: AISASGSIDEQF

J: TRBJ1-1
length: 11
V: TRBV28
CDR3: ASRTQPNTEAF

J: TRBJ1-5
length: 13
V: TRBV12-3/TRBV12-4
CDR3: TSSPGLTGNQPQH

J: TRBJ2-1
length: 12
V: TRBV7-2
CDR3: ASRKGAPYNEQF

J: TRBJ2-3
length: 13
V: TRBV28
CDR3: ASSLWRELADTRY

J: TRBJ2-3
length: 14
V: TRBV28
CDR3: ASSSPTSGITDTQY

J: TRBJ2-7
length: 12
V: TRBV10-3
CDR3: AISPGTGGYEQY

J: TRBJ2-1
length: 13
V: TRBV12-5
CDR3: ASDGRSLGKNEQF

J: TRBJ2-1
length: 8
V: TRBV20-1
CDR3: SAATREQF

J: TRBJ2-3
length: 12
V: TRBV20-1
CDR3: SARSSAGTDTQY

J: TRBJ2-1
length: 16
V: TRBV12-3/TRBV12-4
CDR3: ASSFRLAGGRSYNEQF

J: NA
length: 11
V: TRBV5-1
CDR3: ASSSDGDYEQY

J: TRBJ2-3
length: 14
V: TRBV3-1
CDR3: ASSQNRAWTTDTQY

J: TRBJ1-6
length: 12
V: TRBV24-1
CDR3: ATSATDYNSPLH

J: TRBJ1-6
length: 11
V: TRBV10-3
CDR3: AISESQGSPLH

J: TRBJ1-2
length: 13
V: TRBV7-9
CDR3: ASSARDKNNYGYT

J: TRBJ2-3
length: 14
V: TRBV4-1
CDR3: ASSRARTSGTDTQY

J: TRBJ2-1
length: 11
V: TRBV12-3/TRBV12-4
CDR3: ASSIRLINEQF

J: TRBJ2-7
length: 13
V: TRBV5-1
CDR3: ASSLFLAGAYEQY

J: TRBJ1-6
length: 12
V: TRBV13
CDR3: ASGLDRGNSPLH

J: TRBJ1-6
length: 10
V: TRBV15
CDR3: ATSMGSSPLH